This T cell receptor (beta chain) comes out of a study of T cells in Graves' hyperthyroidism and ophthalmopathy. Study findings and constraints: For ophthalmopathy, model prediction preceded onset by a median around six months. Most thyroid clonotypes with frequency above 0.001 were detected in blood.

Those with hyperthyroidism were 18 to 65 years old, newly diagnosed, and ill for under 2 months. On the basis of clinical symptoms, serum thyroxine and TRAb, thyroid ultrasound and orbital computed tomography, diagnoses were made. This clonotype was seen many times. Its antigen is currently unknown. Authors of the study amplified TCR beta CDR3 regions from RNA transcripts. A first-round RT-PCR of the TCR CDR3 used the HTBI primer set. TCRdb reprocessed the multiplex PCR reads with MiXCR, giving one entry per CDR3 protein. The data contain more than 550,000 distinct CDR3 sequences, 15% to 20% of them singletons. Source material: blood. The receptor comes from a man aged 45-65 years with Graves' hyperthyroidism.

CDR3: CASSSRTGLSQPQHF. The CDR3 nucleotides read TGTGCCAGCAGTTCAAGGACAGGGTTGAGTCAGCCCCAGCATTTT. The V and J genes are TRBV28 and TRBJ1-5, with 8 bases lining up with TRBD1. Per germline, CDR1 MDHEN and CDR2 SYDVKM. J lost 6 bases, V lost 4 bases, and 8 bases had no gene match. The CDR3 is 15 residues long.